One sample yielded the 2 T cell receptor beta chains listed below, sequenced in a study of TIL therapy for anti-PD-1-resistant metastatic lung cancer (dated by TCRdb to 2020 to 2022). The time point label of this sample denotes: pre-treatment sample, taken before nivolumab and TIL therapy. The immunoSEQ v3 hsTCRB kit was used to amplify TCR beta CDR3 regions from genomic DNA through bias-controlled multiplex PCR. TCRdb mirrors the immuneACCESS table, restricted to in-frame sequences. Some clones are absent from its copies; in checked studies, under half trace to an unresolved V gene, and the reason for the others is unknown. The sample profile shows more than 50,000 clones; around 86% of them were found once. Together, the top ten hold roughly 2.6% of the sample. Sequences were derived from blood, sampled at baseline. These receptors originate from a person between 25 and 79 years old with non-small cell lung cancer.

V and J are TRBV27 and TRBJ2-3; D gene ambiguous. Germline V gene lookup returns CDR1 MNHEY and CDR2 SMNVEV (reference sequence). V lost 2 bases to trimming and J lost 8 bases, with 14 bases between them. The CDR3 covers 14 residues. The CDR3 DNA follows: TGTGCCAGCAGTTTACATACTATAAGCTCTACGCAGTATTTT. It translates to CASSLHTISSTQYF.

This chain links TRBV11-2 with TRBJ1-3; D is ambiguous. Trimming took off 5 bases at V and 4 bases at J, with 9 bases between the two ends. Germline V CDR1 and CDR2: SGHAT, FQNNGV. CDR3 length equals 13 residues. The CDR3 is CASSLSLGNTIYF. CDR3 in DNA: TGTGCCAGCAGCCTCTCGCTGGGAAACACCATATATTTT. The full variable domain, its missing parts supplied by reference TRBV11-2 and TRBJ1-3, is EAGVAQSPRYKIIEKRQSVAFWCNPISGHATLYWYQQILGQGPKLLIQFQNNGVVDDSQLPKDRFSAERLKGVDSTLKIQPAKLEDSAVYLCASSLSLGNTIYFGEGSWLTVV.